The rows below give T cell receptor beta chains drawn from one sample of a study of a mutant IDH1 vaccine in newly diagnosed glioma. Only in-frame clones appear in the TCRdb table, and some are missing; sequencing was by immunoSEQ multiplex PCR. The table lists some 25,000 clones, about 76% of them singletons. No antigen is known for these receptors. The sequenced sample was PBMCs, obtained from a glioma patient whose treatment included an IDH1 peptide vaccine. The receptors were sampled from a man aged 40-55 years with glioma. Both conserved end residues are part of each CDR3. D genes are given only for firm matches. A clone size is listed for some rows: how often the clone was seen (once, few, many), or a class if it is expanded.

v_gene	abundance	j_gene	d_gene	CDR3aa	CDR3nt
TRBV4-1	-	TRBJ1-5	-	CASSQDWPINQPQHF	TGCGCCAGCAGCCAAGACTGGCCGATCAATCAGCCCCAGCATTTT
TRBV29-1	-	TRBJ1-3	-	CSVEMAGGRVGNTIYF	TGCAGCGTTGAAATGGCGGGGGGCCGGGTTGGAAACACCATATATTTT
TRBV12-5	-	TRBJ1-1	-	CASGLEGNTEAFF	TGTGCTAGTGGTTTGGAGGGGAACACTGAAGCTTTCTTT
TRBV19	-	TRBJ2-1	TRBD2	CASSPGTSGSLFF	TGTGCCAGTAGTCCGGGGACTAGCGGGAGTCTGTTCTTC
TRBV5-4	-	TRBJ2-1	TRBD2	CASSLGLAGNFLEQFF	TGTGCCAGCAGCTTGGGTCTAGCGGGAAACTTTCTTGAGCAGTTCTTC
TRBV27	-	TRBJ2-2	-	CASSHWGAQNTGELFF	TGTGCCAGCAGCCATTGGGGAGCTCAAAACACCGGGGAGCTGTTTTTT
TRBV6-1	-	TRBJ2-1	TRBD2	CASLLAGSGYNEQFF	TGTGCCAGCCTCCTAGCGGGTTCTGGTTACAATGAGCAGTTCTTC
TRBV18	-	TRBJ1-1	-	CASSRAGTMNTEAFF	TGTGCCAGCTCACGGGCCGGGACAATGAACACTGAAGCTTTCTTT
TRBV11-2	-	TRBJ1-6	-	CASSLYRDSPLHF	TGTGCCAGCAGCTTATATAGGGATTCACCCCTCCACTTT
TRBV27	-	TRBJ2-1	TRBD2	CASSDRGLAGAGEQFF	TGTGCCAGCAGTGATAGGGGACTAGCGGGAGCGGGTGAGCAGTTCTTC
TRBV10-2	-	TRBJ1-1	TRBD1	CASSGRQGGTEAFF	TGCGCCAGCAGTGGGAGACAGGGAGGCACTGAAGCTTTCTTT
TRBV5-4	-	TRBJ2-6	TRBD2	CASRALGSGSTSIGANVLTF	TGTGCCAGCCGAGCGTTGGGTAGCGGGAGTACCAGTATCGGGGCCAACGTCCTGACTTTC
TRBV10-3	-	TRBJ2-7	TRBD1	CAISSQGARGEQYF	TGTGCCATCAGCTCACAGGGGGCGCGGGGCGAGCAGTACTTC
TRBV19	-	TRBJ2-1	TRBD2	CASSIIAGHLNNEQFF	TGTGCCAGTAGTATTATAGCGGGACACCTAAACAATGAGCAGTTCTTC
TRBV27	-	TRBJ1-1	-	CASSRGGVQGGTEAFF	TGTGCCAGCAGCCGTGGGGGGGTACAGGGTGGCACTGAAGCTTTCTTT
TRBV10-1	-	TRBJ2-7	-	CASSGTSYEQYF	TGCGCCAGCAGTGGGACCTCCTACGAGCAGTACTTC
TRBV19	few	TRBJ2-1	TRBD2	CASASGVNEQFF	TGTGCCAGTGCTAGCGGGGTTAATGAGCAGTTCTTC
TRBV6-5	-	TRBJ2-4	-	CASSYGGAKNIQYF	TGTGCCAGCAGTTATGGGGGTGCCAAAAACATTCAGTACTTC
TRBV15	-	TRBJ2-5	TRBD1	CATSTTGQIQETQYF	TGTGCCACCAGCACCACGGGACAGATACAAGAGACCCAGTACTTC
TRBV19	-	TRBJ2-4	TRBD1	CASSPAGGTGGAFRTNIQYF	TGTGCCAGTAGTCCCGCGGGTGGAACAGGGGGCGCGTTCCGGACAAACATTCAGTACTTC
TRBV10-3	-	TRBJ1-3	-	CAISESLLGNTIYF	TGTGCCATCAGTGAGTCGTTATTGGGAAACACCATATATTTT
TRBV5-1	-	TRBJ2-7	-	CASSPDFYEQYF	TGCGCCAGCAGCCCGGACTTCTACGAGCAGTACTTC
TRBV7-8	-	TRBJ2-2	-	CASSPSGADTGELFF	TGTGCCAGCAGCCCTTCTGGGGCGGACACCGGGGAGCTGTTTTTT
TRBV18	-	TRBJ2-5	-	CASSPAQKETQYF	TGTGCCAGCTCACCAGCACAGAAAGAGACCCAGTACTTC
TRBV18	-	TRBJ2-1	TRBD2	CASSLARARLAGDNEQFF	TGTGCCAGCTCCCTTGCCAGGGCCCGACTAGCGGGAGACAATGAGCAGTTCTTC
TRBV6-5	-	TRBJ1-2	TRBD1	CASSSTGRINYGYTF	TGTGCCAGCAGTTCGACAGGGAGGATTAACTATGGCTACACCTTC
TRBV7-9	-	TRBJ2-1	-	CASTSSWSTGLGEQFF	TGTGCCAGCACCTCTTCGTGGTCGACGGGCCTCGGTGAGCAGTTCTTC
TRBV7-8	-	TRBJ2-3	-	CASSLSHSTDTQYF	TGTGCCAGCAGCTTAAGCCACAGCACAGATACGCAGTATTTT
TRBV18	-	TRBJ1-5	TRBD1	CASSRGQGVSSNQPQHF	TGTGCCAGCTCACGAGGACAGGGGGTATCAAGCAATCAGCCCCAGCATTTT
TRBV6-1	once	TRBJ2-1	TRBD2	CASSELAGVYYNEQFF	TGTGCCAGCAGTGAGCTAGCGGGAGTCTACTACAATGAGCAGTTCTTC
TRBV21-1	-	TRBJ2-1	-	CASSLPGLAGTSSSYNEQFF	TGTGCCAGCAGCCTACCGGGACTAGCGGGAACCTCTAGCTCCTACAATGAGCAGTTCTTC
TRBV4-1	-	TRBJ1-2	TRBD1	CASSQVGQGIYGYTF	TGCGCCAGCAGCCAAGTAGGACAGGGTATCTATGGCTACACCTTC
TRBV9	-	TRBJ2-1	-	CASSVATGLSNEQFF	TGTGCCAGCAGCGTAGCCACAGGCCTTAGCAATGAGCAGTTCTTC
TRBV7-6	-	TRBJ1-5	-	CASSPGGHRGNQPQHF	TGTGCCAGCAGCCCTGGGGGCCACCGGGGAAATCAGCCCCAGCATTTT
TRBV6-5	-	TRBJ2-4	-	CASSQGSIQYF	TGTGCCAGCAGTCAGGGAAGCATTCAGTACTTC
TRBV11-3	-	TRBJ2-5	-	CASSPRNRDLQETQYF	TGTGCCAGCAGCCCCCGGAATCGGGACTTACAAGAGACCCAGTACTTC
TRBV2	-	TRBJ2-2	TRBD1	CASRTGFNTGELFF	TGTGCCAGCAGGACAGGGTTTAACACCGGGGAGCTGTTTTTT
TRBV18	-	TRBJ2-3	-	CASSPGEDNTQYF	TGTGCCAGCTCACCAGGGGAAGACAATACGCAGTATTTT
TRBV28	once	TRBJ1-5	-	CASSFGDLYNQPQHF	TGTGCCAGCAGTTTTGGGGATCTCTACAATCAGCCCCAGCATTTT
TRBV7-7	-	TRBJ2-1	-	CASSRGSVGLDEQFF	TGTGCCAGCAGCAGGGGGTCTGTCGGTTTGGATGAGCAGTTCTTC
TRBV11-2	-	TRBJ2-1	-	CASSFGTAYGQFF	TGTGCCAGCAGCTTCGGGACTGCATATGGGCAGTTCTTC
TRBV5-4	-	TRBJ2-3	-	CASSLEGPGFTDTQYF	TGTGCCAGCAGCTTGGAAGGACCGGGGTTCACAGATACGCAGTATTTT
TRBV7-9	-	TRBJ2-1	TRBD2	CASSFSLAGGNHNEQFF	TGTGCCAGCAGCTTTAGCCTAGCGGGAGGGAATCACAATGAGCAGTTCTTC
TRBV7-6	-	TRBJ2-1	-	CASSNKPRNEQFF	TGTGCCAGCAGCAATAAACCTCGCAATGAGCAGTTCTTC
TRBV4-1	-	TRBJ2-7	-	CASSKAGSSYEQYF	TGCGCCAGCAGCAAGGCGGGATCCTCCTACGAGCAGTACTTC
TRBV11-3	-	TRBJ2-1	-	CASSPGGGRQYYNEQFF	TGTGCCAGCAGCCCCGGGGGCGGGAGACAATACTACAATGAGCAGTTCTTC
TRBV28	-	TRBJ1-5	-	CASRFSGGGNQPQHF	TGTGCCAGCAGGTTTTCGGGAGGGGGCAATCAGCCCCAGCATTTT
TRBV18	-	TRBJ2-5	-	CASSQAELRETQYF	TGTGCCAGCTCCCAAGCGGAGCTACGCGAGACCCAGTACTTC
TRBV29-1	few	TRBJ1-6	-	CSVGDGRNSPLHF	TGCAGCGTTGGTGACGGGAGGAATTCACCCCTCCACTTT